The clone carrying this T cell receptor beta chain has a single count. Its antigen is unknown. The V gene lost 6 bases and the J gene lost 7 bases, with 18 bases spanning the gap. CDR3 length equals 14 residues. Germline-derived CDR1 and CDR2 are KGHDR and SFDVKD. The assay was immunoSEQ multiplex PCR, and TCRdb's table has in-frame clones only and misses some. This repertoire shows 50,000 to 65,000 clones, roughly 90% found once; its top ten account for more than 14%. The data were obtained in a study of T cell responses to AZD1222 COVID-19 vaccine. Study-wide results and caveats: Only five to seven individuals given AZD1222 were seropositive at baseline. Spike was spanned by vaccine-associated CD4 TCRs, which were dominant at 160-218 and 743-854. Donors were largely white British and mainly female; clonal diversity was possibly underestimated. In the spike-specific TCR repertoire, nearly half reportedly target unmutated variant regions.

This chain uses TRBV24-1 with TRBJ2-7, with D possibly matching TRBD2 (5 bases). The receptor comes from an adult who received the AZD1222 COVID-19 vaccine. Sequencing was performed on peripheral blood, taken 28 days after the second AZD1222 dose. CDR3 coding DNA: TGTGCCACCAGTCTAGGCGGAGGCCCCGGGGAGCAGTACTTC. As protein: CATSLGGGPGEQYF.